This T cell receptor beta chain was observed in a study of T cell clonality in common variable immunodeficiency. Study outcomes and limitations: Fewer deletions and N-nucleotide insertions were reportedly seen in common variable immunodeficiency TCR beta sequences. Repertoire-complication correlations in CVID were limited by patient heterogeneity. Compared with controls, CVID subjects had fewer shared TCRbeta clones. T cell subpopulation sequencing would be needed to explain CVID clonality.

Germline V CDR1 and CDR2: SGHAT, FQNNGV. Unmatched junction bases numbered 12, after V lost 5 bases and J lost 9 bases. The CDR3 has 15 residues. Ten or more counts support this clone. Its target is not known. The observed sequence ends 3 residues before the CDR3 terminus, with the missing tail filled in from the germline J gene. Here immunoSEQ multiplex PCR was the method, and the copy in TCRdb shows in-frame clones only, minus some. The sample has roughly 50,000 clones, none seen only once. The V gene is TRBV11-2, the J gene TRBJ2-1; 8 bases are a match to TRBD2. The TCR originated in a person aged 18 to 70 in good health. The sequencing input was peripheral blood mononuclear cells. The part of the CDR3 DNA that was read is TGTGCCAGCAGCCCACCGACAGGACTAGCAAGTGAG. The encoded protein is CASSPPTGLASE. The whole CDR3 sequence is CASSPPTGLASEQFF.